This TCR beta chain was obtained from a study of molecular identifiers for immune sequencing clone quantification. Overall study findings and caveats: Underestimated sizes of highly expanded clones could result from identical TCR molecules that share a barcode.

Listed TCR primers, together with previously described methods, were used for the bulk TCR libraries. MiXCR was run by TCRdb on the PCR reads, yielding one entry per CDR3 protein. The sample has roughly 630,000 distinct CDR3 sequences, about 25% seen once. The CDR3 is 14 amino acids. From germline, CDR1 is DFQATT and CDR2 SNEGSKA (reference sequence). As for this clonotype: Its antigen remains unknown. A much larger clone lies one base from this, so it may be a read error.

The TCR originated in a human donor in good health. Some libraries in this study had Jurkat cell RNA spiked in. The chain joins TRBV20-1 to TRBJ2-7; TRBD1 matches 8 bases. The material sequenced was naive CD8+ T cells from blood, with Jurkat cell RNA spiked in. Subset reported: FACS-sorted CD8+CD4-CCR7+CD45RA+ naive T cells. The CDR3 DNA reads TGCGGTGCTGCAAATGACAGGGGTTCCTACGAGCAGTACTTC. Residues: CGAANDRGSYEQYF.